This note documents a single T cell receptor (beta chain) sequence. Its antigen is not known. Donors came from a validation cohort of over a hundred subjects, distinct from the first 666-subject cohort. This table comes from immunoSEQ multiplex PCR, and its TCRdb copy is limited to in-frame clones, with some not included. The table has roughly 150,000 clones, roughly nine tenths seen once; the top ten hold more than 2.5%. The record originates from a study of cytomegalovirus exposure and HLA in healthy donors. The CDR3 is 15 amino acids. Germline V gene data show CDR1 as WSHSY and CDR2 as SAAADI. Losses at the gene ends were 6 bases for V and 6 bases for J; bases not matched to a gene: 12. Study observations and caveats: In vitro assays verified that a few CMV-associated chains recognized CMV antigens specifically.

This TCR was sampled from a woman aged 18-29 years in good health and CMV-seropositive. Sample: PBMCs. The chain joins TRBV10-2 to TRBJ2-7; 9 bases are shared with TRBD2. In DNA form, the CDR3 reads TGCGCCAGCAGCACCCGACTAGCGGTATTATCCGAGCAGTACTTC. Translation: CASSTRLAVLSEQYF.